The 32 T cell receptor beta chains below come from one sample, sequenced in a study of a mutant IDH1 vaccine in newly diagnosed glioma. No antigen is known for these receptors. The time point is: week 47, end of study. Doses of 300 ug of mutant IDH1 20-mer peptide were given with topical imiquimod. The table came from immunoSEQ multiplex PCR; TCRdb's copy has only in-frame clones and leaves some out. The table lists tens of thousands of clones, around four fifths of them singletons. The sequenced sample was PBMCs, obtained from a glioma patient whose treatment included an IDH1 peptide vaccine. These receptors originate from a woman in her forties or fifties with glioma.

This clone appeared a single time. The chain uses TRBV5-1 and TRBJ2-3; 13 positions match TRBD2. The CDR3 consists of 15 residues. V lost 2 bases to trimming and J lost 4 bases; unmatched junction nucleotides: 1. Germline V gene sequence: CDR1 SGHRS, CDR2 YFSETQ. Written as DNA, the CDR3 is TGCGCCAGCAGCTTACTAGCGGGGGGGGCAGATACGCAGTATTTT. As protein: CASSLLAGGADTQYF. The whole variable domain, remainder taken from reference TRBV5-1 and TRBJ2-3, is KAGVTQTPRYLIKTRGQQVTLSCSPISGHRSVSWYQQTPGQGLQFLFEYFSETQRNKGNFPGRFSGRQFSNSRSEMNVSTLELGDSALYLCASSLLAGGADTQYFGPGTRLTVL.

The chain links TRBV27 to TRBJ1-5; D not resolved. The CDR3 spans 13 residues. The germline V gene encodes CDR1 MNHEY and CDR2 SMNVEV (reference sequence). The ends were cut back, 3 bases at V and 1 base at J, with 4 bases in the middle. The CDR3 loop is CASSFQSNQPQHF. As DNA, the CDR3 is TGTGCCAGCAGTTTTCAGAGCAATCAGCCCCAGCATTTT.

Written as DNA, the CDR3 is TGTGCCAGCAGCTTTAGAGCGGGGGGGCCCGGGGAGCTGTTTTTT. Protein: CASSFRAGGPGELFF. The rearrangement links TRBV7-9 to TRBJ2-2, with 10 bases aligning to TRBD2. Germline loops: CDR1 SEHNR, CDR2 FQNEAQ (reference sequence). J gave up 6 bases and V 3 bases, and 4 bases lay outside the gene matches. The CDR3 runs to 15 residues.

The rearrangement uses TRBV6-5 and TRBJ1-2; D is unclear. Trimming took off 4 bases at V and 1 base at J, with 13 bases between the two ends. CDR3 length: 15 amino acids. Germline values: CDR1 MNHEY, CDR2 SVGAGI. Written as DNA, the CDR3 is TGTGCCAGCAGTTCCCGGACCGGTATTAACTATGGCTACACCTTC. As protein: CASSSRTGINYGYTF.

J is TRBJ1-1 and V is TRBV14; D unresolved. The CDR3 consists of 13 residues. Trimming removed 3 bases at V and 0 bases at J, with 5 bases between. Germline CDR1 and CDR2: SGHDN and FVKESK. CDR3 DNA: TGTGCCAGCAGCCAGACCCTGAACACTGAAGCTTTCTTT. This gives the protein CASSQTLNTEAFF.

V gene TRBV5-4 combines with J gene TRBJ1-2; D not resolved. This CDR3 is 13 amino acids long. Germline V CDR1 and CDR2: SGHNT, YYREEE (reference sequence). With 1 base removed from V and 4 bases from J, the gap between germline ends came to 8 bases. CDR3 in amino acids: CASSLPGSYGYTF. The CDR3 DNA follows: TGTGCCAGCAGCTTGCCGGGAAGCTATGGCTACACCTTC.

A single count supports this clone. The V call is TRBV2, the J call TRBJ1-6, with D hard to call. This CDR3 region has 15 residues. V was cut by 0 bases and J by 8 bases, with 11 bases left in between. Germline-derived CDR1 and CDR2 are SNHLY and FYNNEI. The CDR3 loop reads CASSEAYERDSPLHF. In nucleotides, the CDR3 is TGTGCCAGCAGTGAAGCTTACGAACGTGATTCACCCCTCCACTTT.

J is TRBJ1-1 and V is TRBV19; D perhaps matches TRBD1 (5 bases). The CDR3 extends over 14 amino acids. The germline V and J ends were trimmed by 6 bases and 11 bases, with 22 bases remaining between them. The germline gives CDR1 LNHDA, CDR2 SQIVND (reference sequence). CDR3 residues: CASRYAGTNGGAFF. The CDR3 DNA reads TGTGCCAGTAGGTACGCCGGGACCAACGGCGGGGCTTTCTTT.

This chain links TRBV29-1 with TRBJ1-2; the D gene is possibly TRBD1 (5 bases). The CDR3 is 15 residues long. V gave up 5 bases and J gave up 2 bases, with 18 bases separating them. Germline assignment: CDR1 SQVTM and CDR2 ANQGSEA. CDR3 nucleotides: TGCAGCGTTATACTCTGGGGCGAAACAAACTATGGCTACACCTTC. It yields the protein CSVILWGETNYGYTF. Filled out from reference TRBV29-1 and TRBJ1-2, the complete variable domain reads SAVISQKPSRDICQRGTSLTIQCQVDSQVTMMFWYRQQPGQSLTLIATANQGSEATYESGFVIDKFPISRPNLTFSTLTVSNMSPEDSSIYLCSVILWGETNYGYTFGSGTRLTVV.

This chain links TRBV27 with TRBJ1-4; TRBD1 aligns across 7 bases. V trimming: 4 bases; J trimming: 2 bases; junction bases outside the gene matches: 4. The germline CDR1 and CDR2 sequences are MNHEY and SMNVEV (reference sequence). This CDR3 is 15 amino acids long. The CDR3 DNA sequence: TGTGCCAGCAGTTCATCAGGGGGGACTAATGAAAAACTGTTTTTT. As protein: CASSSSGGTNEKLFF.

This chain uses TRBV14 with TRBJ2-7, with D maybe TRBD1 (5 bases). Trimming took off 2 bases at V and 3 bases at J, with 11 bases between the two ends. The CDR3 contains 14 residues. CDR1 is SGHDN, CDR2 FVKESK, per germline. The CDR3 loop reads CASSQYTGIYEQYF. Here the CDR3 DNA reads TGTGCCAGCAGCCAATACACAGGTATCTACGAGCAGTACTTC.

The V gene is TRBV7-2, the J gene TRBJ2-7, with TRBD2 matching over 9 bases. With 1 base clipped from V and 6 bases from J, the junction kept 7 bases outside the gene matches. Germline V gene lookup returns CDR1 SGHTA and CDR2 FQGNSA. The length of the CDR3 is 15 residues. CDR3 DNA sequence: TGTGCCAGCAGCTTAGAGGCTAGCGGGGCTGTCGAGCAGTACTTC. As protein: CASSLEASGAVEQYF.

The J gene is TRBJ2-3, the V gene TRBV4-1; D call uncertain. In germline, CDR1 is MGHRA, CDR2 YSYEKL. V was pared by 2 bases and J by 3 bases, with 12 bases between. The length of the CDR3 is 15 residues. The CDR3 region has the DNA TGCGCCAGCAGCCAATTTTCCCTGCCAACAGATACGCAGTATTTT. It yields the protein CASSQFSLPTDTQYF.

The chain is built from TRBV15 and TRBJ1-5; the D is unclear. Germline loops: CDR1 LNHNV, CDR2 YYDKDF (reference sequence). Deletions cut 2 bases from V and 2 bases from J, with 4 bases between. The CDR3 sequence is 13 residues long. The CDR3 DNA reads as TGTGCCACCAGCAGACAGGGCAATCAGCCCCAGCATTTT. Protein product: CATSRQGNQPQHF.

This clone rates as medium-sized (0.01 to 0.1%). The chain joins TRBV7-2 to TRBJ1-5; the D gene is possibly TRBD1 (6 bases). The germline V gene encodes CDR1 SGHTA and CDR2 FQGNSA. Between the trimmed V and J ends, which lost 4 bases and 7 bases, there was a span of 14 bases. This CDR3 region has 14 residues. The CDR3 sequence is CASSYKQGGQPQHF. The CDR3 coding sequence is TGTGCCAGCAGCTACAAACAGGGCGGCCAGCCCCAGCATTTT.

The chain joins TRBV9 to TRBJ2-1; D may be TRBD1 or TRBD2 (5 bases each). The CDR3 contains 16 residues. Germline CDR1 is SGDLS and CDR2 is YYNGEE. Trimming cost V 2 bases and J 7 bases, with 19 bases left between them. The CDR3 coding sequence is TGTGCCAGCAGCGTGACCCCGGGCCAAGGGACGAATGAGCAGTTCTTC. Translation gives CASSVTPGQGTNEQFF.

The chain uses TRBV5-1 and TRBJ2-5; possibly TRBD1 or TRBD2 for D (5 bases each). Germline CDR1 SGHRS, CDR2 YFSETQ. The CDR3 covers 15 residues. V gave up 0 bases and J gave up 1 base, with 10 bases separating them. CDR3 coding DNA: TGCGCCAGCAGCTTGGCAGGGACCGGCCAAGAGACCCAGTACTTC. Translation gives CASSLAGTGQETQYF.

The chain employs TRBV29-1 and TRBJ2-7; D may correspond to TRBD1 or TRBD2 (6 bases each). The CDR3 length is 13 residues. V was shortened by 7 bases and J by 3 bases, with 16 bases between the two germline ends. The V gene's germline CDR1 is SQVTM and CDR2 ANQGSEA. The CDR3 protein is CSGLIRGGYEQYF. As DNA, the CDR3 is TGCAGCGGCCTCATCAGGGGAGGCTACGAGCAGTACTTC.

This rearrangement joins TRBV19 to TRBJ2-7; 7 bases agree with TRBD1. The CDR3 covers 15 residues. The germline CDR1 and CDR2 sequences are LNHDA and SQIVND (reference sequence). V was pared by 6 bases and J by 2 bases, with 10 bases of the junction left unmatched. The CDR3 coding sequence is TGTGCCAGTAGCGCACAGGGGCATCGTACCTACGAGCAGTACTTC. Encoded protein: CASSAQGHRTYEQYF.

V usage is TRBV4-3 and J usage is TRBJ1-3, with D possibly being TRBD1 (6 bases). The CDR3 totals 14 residues. Trimming took 1 base from V and 2 from J, leaving 6 bases between them. CDR1 is LGHNA, CDR2 YSLEER, per germline. The CDR3 coding sequence is TGCGCCAGCAGCCAAGGGGACACTGGAAACACCATATATTTT. Encoded protein: CASSQGDTGNTIYF.

The chain is built from TRBV2 and TRBJ1-4; no firm D call. The V gene lost 4 bases and the J gene lost 0 bases, with 15 bases spanning the gap. The CDR3 extends over 17 amino acids. Germline V gene lookup returns CDR1 SNHLY and CDR2 FYNNEI. The CDR3 region is CASSGDLSSATNEKLFF. Written as DNA, the CDR3 is TGTGCCAGCAGTGGCGACCTTTCAAGCGCAACTAATGAAAAACTGTTTTTT.

The genes are TRBV28 and TRBJ2-1, with a possible D match to TRBD2 (6 bases). Trimming pared 7 bases from V and 5 bases from J, leaving 18 bases between. CDR1 MDHEN and CDR2 SYDVKM come from the germline V gene. CDR3 length: 15 amino acids. The CDR3 region is CASTLGGTQNNEQFF. DNA of the CDR3: TGTGCCAGCACCCTCGGAGGGACGCAGAACAATGAGCAGTTCTTC.

This chain links TRBV7-9 with TRBJ1-2; D unclear. The CDR3 has 17 amino acids. Germline V gene data show CDR1 as SEHNR and CDR2 as FQNEAQ (reference sequence). The ends were cut back, 5 bases at V and 6 bases at J, with 25 bases in the middle. The CDR3 here is CASSAMLVGLEGDGYTF. For the CDR3, the DNA is TGTGCCAGCAGCGCTATGCTTGTGGGTCTCGAGGGAGATGGCTACACCTTC.

This clone was recorded a few times. The rearrangement links TRBV29-1 to TRBJ1-1; the D gene is possibly TRBD1 (5 bases). The CDR3 totals 12 residues. Germline V gene lookup returns CDR1 SQVTM and CDR2 ANQGSEA. Between the trimmed V and J ends, which lost 6 bases and 10 bases, there was a span of 18 bases. The CDR3 sequence is CSVQGPKRGAFF. CDR3 nucleotides: TGCAGCGTCCAGGGACCGAAACGCGGAGCTTTCTTT.

The chain is built from TRBV5-8 and TRBJ2-7, with a tentative D call TRBD1 (5 bases). V gave up 1 base and J gave up 7 bases, with 12 bases separating them. CDR1 and CDR2 from the germline V gene are SGHTS and YDEGEE. The CDR3 spans 13 residues. This chain's CDR3 is CASSLRGRGEQYF. The CDR3 nucleotides are TGTGCCAGCAGCTTGCGAGGAAGGGGAGAGCAGTACTTC.

The CDR3 coding sequence is TGTGCCAGCAGCTCGGGGGGCCTCCAGGGAGATACGCAGTATTTT. Its translation is CASSSGGLQGDTQYF. The chain has TRBV5-6 and TRBJ2-3; TRBD2 might be the D (7 bases). Germline V gives CDR1 SGHDT, CDR2 YYEEEE. V was cut by 3 bases and J by 5 bases, with 16 bases left in between. This CDR3 has 15 amino acids.

This chain joins TRBV5-1 and TRBJ1-1, with 9 bases identical to TRBD1. V was clipped by 7 bases and J by 3 bases; unmatched bases: 7. Germline V gene data show CDR1 as SGHRS and CDR2 as YFSETQ. The CDR3 has 14 residues. The DNA for the CDR3 is TGCGCCAGCCGAGGGACAGGGAAAGACACTGAAGCTTTCTTT. Residues: CASRGTGKDTEAFF. Full variable domain (outside the CDR3, taken from reference TRBV5-1 and TRBJ1-1): KAGVTQTPRYLIKTRGQQVTLSCSPISGHRSVSWYQQTPGQGLQFLFEYFSETQRNKGNFPGRFSGRQFSNSRSEMNVSTLELGDSALYLCASRGTGKDTEAFFGQGTRLTVV.

The chain employs TRBV19 and TRBJ1-2; D call uncertain. Trimming removed 8 bases at V and 6 bases at J, with 7 bases between. The germline gives CDR1 LNHDA, CDR2 SQIVND (reference sequence). There are 10 residues in the CDR3. The chain's CDR3 is CASRGNGYTF. In DNA form, the CDR3 reads TGTGCCAGTCGCGGTAATGGCTACACCTTC. Filled out from reference TRBV19 and TRBJ1-2, the complete variable domain reads DGGITQSPKYLFRKEGQNVTLSCEQNLNHDAMYWYRQDPGQGLRLIYYSQIVNDFQKGDIAEGYSVSREKKESFPLTVTSAQKNPTAFYLCASRGNGYTFGSGTRLTVV.

The rearrangement uses TRBV5-5 and TRBJ1-3; no reliable D call. The CDR3 is 15 amino acids. V lost 0 bases and J lost 2, with 9 bases in between. Germline-derived CDR1 and CDR2 are SGHKS and YYEKEE (reference sequence). DNA of the CDR3: TGTGCCAGCAGCTTGGGTGGAATTCCTGGAAACACCATATATTTT. Encoded protein: CASSLGGIPGNTIYF.

This chain connects TRBV25-1 to TRBJ1-1, with D tentatively TRBD1 (5 bases). CDR1 and CDR2 (germline): MGHDK, SYGVNS. The CDR3 is 14 residues long. V lost 7 bases and J lost 3, with 15 bases in between. The CDR3: CASIRGGSYTEAFF. In nucleotides, the CDR3 is TGTGCCAGCATTAGGGGAGGTTCGTACACTGAAGCTTTCTTT.

This sequence joins TRBV25-1 and TRBJ2-7; TRBD1 agrees at 9 bases. CDR3 length equals 13 residues. V trimming: 3 bases; J trimming: 5 bases; junction bases outside the gene matches: 2. Germline V gene lookup returns CDR1 MGHDK and CDR2 SYGVNS. CDR3 coding DNA: TGTGCCAGCAGTGAGTGGACAGGGGACGAGCAGTACTTC. Translating it yields CASSEWTGDEQYF.

V usage is TRBV19 and J usage is TRBJ2-2; 13 bases fit TRBD2. The CDR3 totals 16 residues. The germline V gene encodes CDR1 LNHDA and CDR2 SQIVND (reference sequence). The ends lost 6 bases at V and 3 bases at J; junction bases unmatched: 4. In nucleotides, the CDR3 is TGTGCCAGTAGAAAACTAGCGGGGGGGGACACCGGGGAGCTGTTTTTT. Translation: CASRKLAGGDTGELFF.